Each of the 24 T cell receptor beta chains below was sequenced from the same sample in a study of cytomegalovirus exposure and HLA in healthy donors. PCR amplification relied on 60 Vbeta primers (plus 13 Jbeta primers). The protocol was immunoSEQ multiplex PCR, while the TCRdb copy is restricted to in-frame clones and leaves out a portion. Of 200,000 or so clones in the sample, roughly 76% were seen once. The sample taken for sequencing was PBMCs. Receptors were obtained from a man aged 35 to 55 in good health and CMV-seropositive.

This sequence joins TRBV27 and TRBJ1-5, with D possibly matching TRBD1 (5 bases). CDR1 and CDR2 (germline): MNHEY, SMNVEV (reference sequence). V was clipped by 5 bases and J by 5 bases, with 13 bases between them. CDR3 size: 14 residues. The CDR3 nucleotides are TGTGCCAGCAGTCCGAGACAGCACCATCAGCCCCAGCATTTT. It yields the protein CASSPRQHHQPQHF.

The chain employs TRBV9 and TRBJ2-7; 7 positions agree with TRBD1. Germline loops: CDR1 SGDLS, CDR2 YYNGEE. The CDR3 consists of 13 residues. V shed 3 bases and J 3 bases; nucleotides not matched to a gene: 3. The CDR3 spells CASSGDSYYEQYF. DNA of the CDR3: TGTGCCAGCAGCGGGGACAGTTACTACGAGCAGTACTTC.

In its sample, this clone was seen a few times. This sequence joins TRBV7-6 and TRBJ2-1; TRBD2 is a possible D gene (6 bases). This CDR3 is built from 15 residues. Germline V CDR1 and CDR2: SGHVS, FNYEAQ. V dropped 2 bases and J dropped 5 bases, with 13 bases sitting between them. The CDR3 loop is CASSLSSGGHNEQFF. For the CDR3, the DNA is TGTGCCAGCAGCTTAAGTAGCGGAGGACACAATGAGCAGTTCTTC.

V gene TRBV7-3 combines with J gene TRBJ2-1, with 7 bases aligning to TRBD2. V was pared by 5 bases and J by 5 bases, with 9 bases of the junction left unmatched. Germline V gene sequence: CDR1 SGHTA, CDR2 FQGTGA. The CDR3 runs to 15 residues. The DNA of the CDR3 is TGTGCCAGCAGCCTGAACACCGGGACTAACAATGAGCAGTTCTTC. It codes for CASSLNTGTNNEQFF.

The CDR3 is CASSASGTLSGNTIYF. CDR3 nucleotides: TGTGCCAGCAGCGCTAGCGGGACGCTCTCTGGAAACACCATATATTTT. V usage is TRBV9 and J usage is TRBJ1-3; a possible D gene is TRBD1 (5 bases). V was cut by 3 bases and J by 0 bases, with 13 bases left in between. The CDR3 loop spans 16 amino acids. Germline V lookup: CDR1 SGDLS, CDR2 YYNGEE.

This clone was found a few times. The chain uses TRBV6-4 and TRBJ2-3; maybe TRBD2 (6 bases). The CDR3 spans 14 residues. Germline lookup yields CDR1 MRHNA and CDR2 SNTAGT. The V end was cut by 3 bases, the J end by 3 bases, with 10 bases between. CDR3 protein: CASSEEGLTDTQYF. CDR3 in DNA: TGTGCCAGCAGTGAGGAGGGGCTGACAGATACGCAGTATTTT.

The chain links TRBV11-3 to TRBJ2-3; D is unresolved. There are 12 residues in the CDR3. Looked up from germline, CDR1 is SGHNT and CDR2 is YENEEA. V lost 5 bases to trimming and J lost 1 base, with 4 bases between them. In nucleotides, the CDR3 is TGTGCCAGCAGCCCAGGCACAGATACGCAGTATTTT. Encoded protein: CASSPGTDTQYF.

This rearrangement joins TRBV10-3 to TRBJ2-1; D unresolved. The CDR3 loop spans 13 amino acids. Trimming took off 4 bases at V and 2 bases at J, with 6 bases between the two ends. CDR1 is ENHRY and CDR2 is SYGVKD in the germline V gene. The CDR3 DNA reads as TGTGCCATCAGTGTCAGTCCCTACAATGAGCAGTTCTTC. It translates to CAISVSPYNEQFF.

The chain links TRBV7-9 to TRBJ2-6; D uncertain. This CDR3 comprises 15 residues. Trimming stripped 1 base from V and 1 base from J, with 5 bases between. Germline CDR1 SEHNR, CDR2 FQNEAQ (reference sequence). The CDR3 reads CASSLERSGANVLTF. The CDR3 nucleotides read TGTGCCAGCAGCTTAGAGAGGTCTGGGGCCAACGTCCTGACTTTC.

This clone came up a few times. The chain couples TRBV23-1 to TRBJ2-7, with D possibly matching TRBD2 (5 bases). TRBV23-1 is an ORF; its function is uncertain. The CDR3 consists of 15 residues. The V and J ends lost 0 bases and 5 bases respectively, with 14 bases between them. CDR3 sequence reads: CASSQSGERENEQYF. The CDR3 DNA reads TGCGCCAGCAGTCAATCGGGAGAGCGAGAGAACGAGCAGTACTTC.

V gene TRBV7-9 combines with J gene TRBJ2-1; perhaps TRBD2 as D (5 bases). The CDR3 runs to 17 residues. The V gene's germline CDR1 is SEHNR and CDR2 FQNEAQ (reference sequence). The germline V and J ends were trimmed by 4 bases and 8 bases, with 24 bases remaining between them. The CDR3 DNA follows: TGTGCCAGCAGCTCCCTCCGTGGACTGCGGAGGAATGATGAGCAGTTCTTC. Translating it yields CASSSLRGLRRNDEQFF. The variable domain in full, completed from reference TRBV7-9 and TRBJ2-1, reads DTGVSQNPRHKITKRGQNVTFRCDPISEHNRLYWYRQTLGQGPEFLTYFQNEAQLEKSRLLSDRFSAERPKGSFSTLEIQRTEQGDSAMYLCASSSLRGLRRNDEQFFGPGTRLTVL.

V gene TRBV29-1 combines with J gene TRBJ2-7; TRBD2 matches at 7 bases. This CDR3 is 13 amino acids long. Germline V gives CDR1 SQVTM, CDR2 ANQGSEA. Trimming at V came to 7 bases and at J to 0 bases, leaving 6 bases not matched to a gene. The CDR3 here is CSAREGSSYEQYF. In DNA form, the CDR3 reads TGCAGCGCCAGGGAGGGGAGCTCCTACGAGCAGTACTTC.

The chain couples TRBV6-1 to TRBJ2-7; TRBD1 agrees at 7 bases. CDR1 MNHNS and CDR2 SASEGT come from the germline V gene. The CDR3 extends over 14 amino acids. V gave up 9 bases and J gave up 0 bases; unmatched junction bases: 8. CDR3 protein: CASSPTGSSYEQYF. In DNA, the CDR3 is TGTGCCAGTTCACCGACAGGGAGCTCCTACGAGCAGTACTTC.

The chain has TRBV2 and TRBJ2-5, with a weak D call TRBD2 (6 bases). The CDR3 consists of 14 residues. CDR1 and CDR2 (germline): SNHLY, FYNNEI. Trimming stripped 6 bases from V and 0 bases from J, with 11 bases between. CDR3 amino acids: CASRFRRDQETQYF. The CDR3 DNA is TGTGCCAGCAGATTCAGGAGGGACCAAGAGACCCAGTACTTC.

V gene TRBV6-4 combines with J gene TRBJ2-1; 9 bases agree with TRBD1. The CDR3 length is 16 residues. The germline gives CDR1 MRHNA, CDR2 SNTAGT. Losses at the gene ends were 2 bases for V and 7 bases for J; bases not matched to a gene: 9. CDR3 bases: TGTGCCAGCAGTGACGCAGTTACAGGGGGCAGGAATGAGCAGTTCTTC. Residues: CASSDAVTGGRNEQFF.

CDR3: CASSLGQGRMNTEAFF. CDR3 bases: TGTGCCAGCAGCTTGGGACAGGGTCGGATGAACACTGAAGCTTTCTTT. This sequence joins TRBV7-2 and TRBJ1-1; 9 nucleotides align to TRBD1. Trimming at V came to 3 bases and at J to 0 bases, leaving 5 bases not matched to a gene. The CDR3 totals 16 residues. Germline V gives CDR1 SGHTA, CDR2 FQGNSA.

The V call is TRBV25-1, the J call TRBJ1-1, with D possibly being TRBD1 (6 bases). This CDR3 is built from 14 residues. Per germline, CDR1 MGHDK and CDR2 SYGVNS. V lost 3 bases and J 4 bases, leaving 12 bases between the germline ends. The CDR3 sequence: CASSESARGTEAFF. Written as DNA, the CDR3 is TGTGCCAGCAGTGAGAGCGCCAGGGGCACTGAAGCTTTCTTT. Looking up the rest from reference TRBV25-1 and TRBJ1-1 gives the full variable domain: EADIYQTPRYLVIGTGKKITLECSQTMGHDKMYWYQQDPGMELHLIHYSYGVNSTEKGDLSSESTVSRIRTEHFPLTLESARPSHTSQYLCASSESARGTEAFFGQGTRLTVV.

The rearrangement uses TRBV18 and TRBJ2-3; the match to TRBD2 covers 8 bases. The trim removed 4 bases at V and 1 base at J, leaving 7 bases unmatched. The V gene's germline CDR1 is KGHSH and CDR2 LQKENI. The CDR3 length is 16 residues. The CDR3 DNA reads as TGTGCCAGCTCACTTTCAGCGGGGGCAGGCACAGATACGCAGTATTTT. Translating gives CASSLSAGAGTDTQYF. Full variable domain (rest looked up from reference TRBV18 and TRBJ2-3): NAGVMQNPRHLVRRRGQEARLRCSPMKGHSHVYWYRQLPEEGLKFMVYLQKENIIDESGMPKERFSAEFPKEGPSILRIQQVVRGDSAAYFCASSLSAGAGTDTQYFGPGTRLTVL.

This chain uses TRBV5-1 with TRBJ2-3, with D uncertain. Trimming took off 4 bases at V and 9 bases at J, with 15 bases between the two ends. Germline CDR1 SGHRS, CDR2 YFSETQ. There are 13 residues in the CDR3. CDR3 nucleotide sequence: TGCGCCAGCAGCGCCCCTTCCGGGTCGACGCAGTATTTT. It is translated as CASSAPSGSTQYF.

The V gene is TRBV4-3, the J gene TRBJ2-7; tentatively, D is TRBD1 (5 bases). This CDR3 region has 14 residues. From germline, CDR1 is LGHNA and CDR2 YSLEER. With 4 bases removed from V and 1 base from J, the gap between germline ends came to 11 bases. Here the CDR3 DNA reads TGCGCCAGCAGCCTTGGGGCAGGGTCCTACGAGCAGTACTTC. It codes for CASSLGAGSYEQYF.

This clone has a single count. CDR3 residues: CASSLAGGGYSYEQYF. As DNA, the CDR3 is TGTGCCAGCAGCTTAGCAGGGGGTGGCTACTCCTACGAGCAGTACTTC. This sequence joins TRBV7-6 and TRBJ2-5; TRBD1 is a possible D gene (6 bases). The DNA matches TRBJ2-7 better at its end, which makes the J call doubtful. Germline V gives CDR1 SGHVS, CDR2 FNYEAQ. The CDR3 totals 16 residues.

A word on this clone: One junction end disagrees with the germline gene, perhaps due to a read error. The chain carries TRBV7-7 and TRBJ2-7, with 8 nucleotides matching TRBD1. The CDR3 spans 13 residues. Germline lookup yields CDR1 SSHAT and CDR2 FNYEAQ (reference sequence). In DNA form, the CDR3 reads TGTGCTAGCAGCCTCGACAGGGGAGACGAGCAGTACTTC. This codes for CASSLDRGDEQYF.

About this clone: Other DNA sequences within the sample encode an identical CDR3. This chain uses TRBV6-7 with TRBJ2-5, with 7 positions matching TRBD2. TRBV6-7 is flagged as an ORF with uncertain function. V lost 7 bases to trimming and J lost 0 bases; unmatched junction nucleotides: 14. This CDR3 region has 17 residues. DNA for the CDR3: TGTGCCAGCATTATTTCCCCTTGCGGGGGAGACCAAGAGACCCAGTACTTC. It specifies CASIISPCGGDQETQYF.

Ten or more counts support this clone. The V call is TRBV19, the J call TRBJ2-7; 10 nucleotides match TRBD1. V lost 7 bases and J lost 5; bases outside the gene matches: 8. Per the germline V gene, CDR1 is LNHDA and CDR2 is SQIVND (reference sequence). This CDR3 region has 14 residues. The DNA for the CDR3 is TGTGCCAGTAACCAACCGGGACAGGGGAACGAGCAGTACTTC. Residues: CASNQPGQGNEQYF. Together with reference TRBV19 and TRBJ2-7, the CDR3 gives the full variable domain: DGGITQSPKYLFRKEGQNVTLSCEQNLNHDAMYWYRQDPGQGLRLIYYSQIVNDFQKGDIAEGYSVSREKKESFPLTVTSAQKNPTAFYLCASNQPGQGNEQYFGPGTRLTVT.